These T cell receptor beta chains were read from a single sample in a study of blood T cell repertoires in COVID-19. Sequencing used immunoSEQ multiplex PCR; TCRdb keeps in-frame clones, though not all of them. The sample comprises 210,000 or so clones, 88% of which are singletons, and approximately 3.5% rests with the top ten. Sequenced: PBMCs or T cells enriched from blood (not recorded which). The source is a woman aged 25 to 39 who had been exposed to COVID-19. Each CDR3 is given with its conserved first and last residue. The D gene is left open where the match is weak. The size of a clone is reported for some rows only, either as once, few or many, or as a class for expanded clones.

j_gene,abundance,len,v_gene,d_gene,CDR3aa,CDR3nt
TRBJ2-3,once,18,TRBV11-2,TRBD2,CASSLAGSGRSVEDTQYF,TGTGCCAGCAGCTTAGCGGGTAGCGGGAGGTCGGTGGAGGATACGCAGTATTTT
TRBJ2-7,NA,14,TRBV3-1/TRBV3-2,NA,CASSPPASAYEQYF,TGTGCCAGCAGCCCCCCTGCGTCCGCCTACGAGCAGTACTTC
TRBJ2-1,NA,16,TRBV10-3,TRBD2,CAISEGLAGANNEQFF,TGTGCCATCAGTGAGGGACTAGCGGGAGCCAACAATGAGCAGTTCTTC
TRBJ2-3,NA,16,TRBV7-6,TRBD2,CASSPRLAGGTDTQYF,TGTGCCAGCAGCCCTAGACTAGCGGGAGGTACAGATACGCAGTATTTT
TRBJ1-1,NA,14,TRBV5-1,TRBD1,CASTRGQPNTEAFF,TGCGCCAGCACCCGGGGACAGCCGAACACTGAAGCTTTCTTT
TRBJ1-5,NA,15,TRBV18,TRBD1,CASSPRDRNNQPQHF,TGTGCCAGCTCACCCCGGGACAGGAACAATCAGCCCCAGCATTTT
TRBJ2-2,NA,14,TRBV19,NA,CASQWDFGTGELFF,TGTGCCAGCCAATGGGACTTCGGCACCGGGGAGCTGTTTTTT
TRBJ2-7,NA,15,TRBV29-1,TRBD2,CSVEGAGVPSYEQYF,TGCAGCGTTGAAGGAGCGGGAGTCCCCTCCTACGAGCAGTACTTC
TRBJ2-2,NA,14,TRBV28,TRBD2,CASRGLAVTGELFF,TGTGCCAGCAGGGGACTAGCAGTTACCGGGGAGCTGTTTTTT
TRBJ2-1,NA,14,TRBV18,NA,CASSLTPVNNEQFF,TGTGCCAGCTCACTTACTCCGGTAAACAATGAGCAGTTCTTC
TRBJ2-7,NA,17,TRBV28,TRBD2,CASSLEVGLAGSKEQYF,TGTGCCAGCAGTTTGGAAGTAGGACTAGCGGGATCTAAAGAGCAGTACTTC
TRBJ2-5,NA,17,TRBV5-1,TRBD2,CASSLGLAGDAQETQYF,TGCGCCAGCAGCTTGGGACTAGCGGGAGATGCCCAAGAGACCCAGTACTTC
TRBJ1-4,NA,14,TRBV5-1,NA,CASSLWGGNEKLFF,TGCGCCAGCAGCTTGTGGGGAGGGAATGAAAAACTGTTTTTT
TRBJ1-6,NA,14,TRBV28,NA,CASSFIWGDSPLHF,TGTGCCAGCAGTTTCATCTGGGGGGACTCACCCCTCCACTTT
TRBJ2-1,NA,15,TRBV11-3,NA,CASSLESSSYNEQFF,TGTGCCAGCAGCTTAGAGTCCTCCTCCTACAATGAGCAGTTCTTC
TRBJ2-1,NA,15,TRBV7-3,NA,CASSLTVGSYNEQFF,TGTGCCAGCAGCTTGACAGTCGGCTCCTACAATGAGCAGTTCTTC
TRBJ2-2,NA,16,TRBV5-1,TRBD1,CASTLRQGATTGELFF,TGCGCCAGCACCCTCCGACAGGGGGCGACCACCGGGGAGCTGTTTTTT
TRBJ2-1,NA,15,TRBV29-1,TRBD2,CSVESGTSALNEQFF,TGCAGCGTTGAATCCGGGACTAGCGCCCTCAATGAGCAGTTCTTC
TRBJ1-1,NA,13,TRBV30,NA,CAWSARVNTEAFF,TGTGCCTGGAGCGCACGGGTGAACACTGAAGCTTTCTTT
TRBJ2-3,NA,14,TRBV29-1,TRBD1,CSVSTTGATDTQYF,TGCAGCGTTTCGACGACAGGGGCCACAGATACGCAGTATTTT
TRBJ1-1,NA,14,TRBV7-9,TRBD1,CASSSRGQNTEAFF,TGTGCCAGCAGCTCGAGGGGGCAGAACACTGAAGCTTTCTTT
TRBJ2-1,NA,15,TRBV5-4,TRBD2,CASSLGSGITNEQFF,TGTGCCAGCAGCTTGGGTAGCGGGATTACCAATGAGCAGTTCTTC
TRBJ1-2,NA,16,TRBV15,NA,CATSRPTGRVFDGYTF,TGTGCCACCAGCAGACCTACAGGGAGGGTCTTTGATGGCTACACCTTC
TRBJ2-3,NA,13,TRBV15,NA,CATSRVLPDTQYF,TGTGCCACCAGCAGAGTACTACCAGATACGCAGTATTTT
TRBJ1-1,NA,16,TRBV18,TRBD1,CASSPPTYGQEIEAFF,TGTGCCAGCTCACCACCAACTTACGGACAGGAGATAGAAGCTTTCTTT
TRBJ2-5,NA,13,TRBV19,NA,CASSFRGGETQYF,TGTGCCAGTAGTTTCAGGGGCGGGGAGACCCAGTACTTC
TRBJ1-2,NA,12,TRBV5-6,NA,CASSPAGGGYTF,TGTGCCAGCAGCCCGGCGGGGGGTGGCTACACCTTC
TRBJ1-2,few,14,TRBV5-6,TRBD1,CASTRDRGQQGYTF,TGTGCCAGCACCCGGGACAGGGGACAGCAAGGCTACACCTTC
TRBJ2-7,once,15,TRBV4-1,NA,CASSLMDSEGYEQYF,TGCGCCAGCAGCCTAATGGACAGTGAAGGGTACGAGCAGTACTTC
TRBJ1-1,NA,14,TRBV6-5,NA,CASSYSTLNTEAFF,TGTGCCAGCAGTTACTCGACTCTGAACACTGAAGCTTTCTTT
TRBJ2-5,NA,13,TRBV6-1,TRBD2,CASSDLAVQTQYF,TGTGCCAGCAGTGACCTAGCGGTGCAGACCCAGTACTTC
TRBJ1-6,NA,15,TRBV30,TRBD1,CAWTRQGLRNSPLHF,TGTGCCTGGACCCGACAGGGACTTCGTAATTCACCCCTCCACTTT
TRBJ2-5,NA,15,TRBV27,TRBD1,CASSPPGQGWETQYF,TGTGCCAGCAGCCCCCCGGGACAGGGTTGGGAGACCCAGTACTTC
TRBJ2-3,NA,16,TRBV6-1,TRBD1,CASSERTGGWGDTQYF,TGTGCCAGCAGTGAGCGGACAGGGGGCTGGGGAGATACGCAGTATTTT
TRBJ1-2,NA,14,TRBV28,NA,CASSLGQPNYGYTF,TGTGCCAGCAGTCTCGGACAGCCAAACTATGGCTACACCTTC
TRBJ2-3,NA,17,TRBV9,NA,CASSERGGRWEVDTQYF,TGTGCCAGCAGCGAGAGGGGGGGCAGGTGGGAGGTAGATACGCAGTATTTT
TRBJ2-5,NA,15,TRBV7-7,TRBD2,CASSPTSGRQETQYF,TGTGCTAGCAGCCCGACTAGCGGGAGACAAGAGACCCAGTACTTC
TRBJ2-1,once,14,TRBV5-1,TRBD2,CASSLYSGATEQFF,TGCGCCAGCAGCTTGTATAGCGGGGCCACTGAGCAGTTCTTC
TRBJ1-5,NA,15,TRBV5-8,NA,CASNKQGTSNQPQHF,TGTGCCAGCAACAAACAGGGTACTAGCAATCAGCCCCAGCATTTT
TRBJ1-1,NA,14,TRBV9,NA,CASSDIRGTPEAFF,TGTGCCAGCAGCGACATCAGGGGCACCCCTGAAGCTTTCTTT
TRBJ1-1,NA,13,TRBV6-4,TRBD1,CASSRTGSTEAFF,TGTGCCAGCAGTAGGACAGGGAGCACTGAAGCTTTCTTT
TRBJ1-1,NA,17,TRBV18,TRBD1,CASSPWGQVRGNTEAFF,TGTGCCAGCTCACCATGGGGACAGGTCCGAGGGAACACTGAAGCTTTCTTT
TRBJ2-7,NA,15,TRBV2,TRBD2,CASSEVPKGGYEQYF,TGTGCCAGCAGTGAAGTCCCAAAGGGAGGGTACGAGCAGTACTTC
TRBJ2-7,NA,13,TRBV12-3/TRBV12-4,NA,CASSFRVGNEQYF,TGTGCCAGCAGTTTCAGGGTTGGAAACGAGCAGTACTTC
TRBJ2-5,NA,14,TRBV7-9,NA,CASSLFSNQETQYF,TGTGCCAGCAGCTTATTCTCTAATCAAGAGACCCAGTACTTC
TRBJ1-1,NA,14,TRBV4-2,NA,CASSPESTNTEAFF,TGTGCCAGCAGCCCCGAGTCCACGAACACTGAAGCTTTCTTT
TRBJ2-3,NA,15,TRBV7-8,TRBD2,CASSVLAGSPDTQYF,TGTGCCAGCAGCGTACTAGCGGGATCCCCAGATACGCAGTATTTT
TRBJ2-1,few,17,TRBV10-3,TRBD2,CAISDGPGGSSYNEQFF,TGTGCCATCAGTGACGGTCCGGGCGGGAGCTCCTACAATGAGCAGTTCTTC
TRBJ2-5,NA,14,TRBV25-1,NA,CASSIAGSQETQYF,TGTGCCAGCAGTATAGCAGGGTCCCAAGAGACCCAGTACTTC
TRBJ2-7,few,14,TRBV6-5,NA,CASSYGERAYEQYF,TGTGCCAGCAGTTACGGGGAGAGGGCCTACGAGCAGTACTTC